Below are 18 T cell receptor beta chains sequenced from a single sample in a study of blood T cell repertoires in COVID-19. The repertoire was sequenced with immunoSEQ multiplex PCR; TCRdb's copy has only in-frame clones and lacks some. Of roughly 180,000 clones in the sample, less than 85% were seen once. The sample comprised PBMCs or T cells enriched from blood (not recorded which). The source of these receptors is a man aged 55 to 70 who had recovered from COVID-19.

The chain is built from TRBV19 and TRBJ2-1; D call uncertain. The CDR3 sequence is 14 residues long. The germline CDR1 and CDR2 sequences are LNHDA and SQIVND (reference sequence). Deletions cut 8 bases from V and 7 bases from J, with 18 bases between. The CDR3 DNA follows: TGTGCCAGTGGTTTGGGCGACGTATCGAATGAGCAGTTCTTC. It encodes CASGLGDVSNEQFF.

The J gene is TRBJ1-1, the V gene TRBV5-1; weak D call: TRBD1 (5 bases). The CDR3 consists of 14 residues. V was cut by 0 bases and J by 6 bases, with 12 bases left in between. Germline loops: CDR1 SGHRS, CDR2 YFSETQ. CDR3 nucleotides: TGCGCCAGCAGCTTGGAAACAGGCTATGCTGAAGCTTTCTTT. It encodes CASSLETGYAEAFF.

This chain uses TRBV18 with TRBJ2-7, with 10 bases matching TRBD2. This CDR3 comprises 16 residues. V was clipped by 3 bases and J by 6 bases; unmatched bases: 11. The germline V gene has CDR1 KGHSH and CDR2 LQKENI. The CDR3 DNA is TGTGCCAGCTCACCTAAACTCAGCGGGAGGGTCCCCGAGCAGTACTTC. Amino acids: CASSPKLSGRVPEQYF.

The gene calls are TRBV7-6 and TRBJ2-1, with 13 bases matching TRBD2. Germline CDR1 reads SGHVS; CDR2 reads FNYEAQ. V gave up 5 bases and J gave up 0 bases; unmatched junction bases: 4. This CDR3 has 17 residues. DNA of the CDR3: TGTGCCAGCAGCCTGACTAGCGGGAGGAGCTCCTACAATGAGCAGTTCTTC. Its translation is CASSLTSGRSSYNEQFF.

CDR3 in amino acids: CASSLFMNTEAFF. CDR3 in DNA: TGCGCCAGCAGCTTGTTTATGAACACTGAAGCTTTCTTT. The chain employs TRBV5-1 and TRBJ1-1, with unresolved D. Trimming stripped 1 base from V and 0 bases from J, with 4 bases between. CDR1 SGHRS and CDR2 YFSETQ come from the germline V gene. This CDR3 region has 13 residues.

In this sample, this clone turned up a few times. V usage is TRBV4-2 and J usage is TRBJ2-2; perhaps TRBD2 as D (5 bases). Trimming took off 2 bases at V and 4 bases at J, with 8 bases between the two ends. Germline CDR1 LGHNA, CDR2 YNFKEQ. The CDR3 is made up of 14 amino acids. CDR3 DNA sequence: TGTGCCAGCAGCCAATCACGGGGCACCGGGGAGCTGTTTTTT. It translates to CASSQSRGTGELFF.

As concerns this clone: The junction departs from the called germline gene at one end, perhaps through a read error. The J gene is TRBJ2-5, the V gene TRBV7-7; tentative D call: TRBD1 (5 bases). The CDR3 is made up of 13 amino acids. Germline loops: CDR1 SSHAT, CDR2 FNYEAQ (reference sequence). CDR3 in amino acids: CASSRDRTETQYF. CDR3 bases: TGTGCTAGCAGCCGAGACAGAACAGAGACCCAGTACTTC.

The chain links TRBV3-1 (or the pseudogene TRBV3-2) to TRBJ2-5; 8 bases map to TRBD1. The trim removed 1 base at V and 5 bases at J, leaving 3 bases unmatched. The germline V gene has CDR1 LGHDT and CDR2 YNNKEL (reference sequence). CDR3 length: 14 residues. CDR3 amino acids: CASSQGAGGETQYF. The DNA of the CDR3 is TGTGCCAGCAGCCAAGGGGCAGGGGGCGAGACCCAGTACTTC.

The V call is TRBV9, the J call TRBJ1-4; perhaps TRBD1 as D (6 bases). CDR1 is SGDLS, CDR2 YYNGEE, per germline. Trimming removed 2 bases from V and 0 bases from J, with 8 bases in between. This CDR3 region has 15 residues. For the CDR3, the DNA is TGTGCCAGCAGCGTCGGGACAACAACTAATGAAAAACTGTTTTTT. Its protein is CASSVGTTTNEKLFF.

This chain joins TRBV7-2 and TRBJ1-5; possibly TRBD1 for D (5 bases). This CDR3 has 14 amino acids. The germline V gene has CDR1 SGHTA and CDR2 FQGNSA. Trimming shortened V by 4 bases and J by 2 bases, and 9 bases separated the two germline ends. In nucleotides, the CDR3 is TGTGCCAGCAGCTCGCAGACAGGCAATCAGCCCCAGCATTTT. This translates into CASSSQTGNQPQHF.

V usage is TRBV9 and J usage is TRBJ2-1; 8 bases map to TRBD1. Unmatched junction bases numbered 5, after V lost 0 bases and J lost 3 bases. This CDR3 has 16 residues. Germline CDR1 SGDLS, CDR2 YYNGEE. CDR3 amino acids: CASSVGGQGFYNEQFF. The CDR3 DNA reads TGTGCCAGCAGCGTAGGAGGACAGGGATTCTACAATGAGCAGTTCTTC.

This chain uses TRBV2 with TRBJ2-1; TRBD1 matches at 8 bases. The CDR3 runs 15 residues. The germline CDR1 and CDR2 sequences are SNHLY and FYNNEI. Unmatched junction bases numbered 9, after V lost 7 bases and J lost 4 bases. Here the CDR3 reads CASMRGTGEYNEQFF. CDR3 coding DNA: TGTGCCAGCATGAGGGGGACAGGAGAATACAATGAGCAGTTCTTC.

The rearrangement joins TRBV30 to TRBJ2-7; D gene unclear. CDR3 size: 15 residues. Germline V CDR1 and CDR2: GTSNPN, SVGIG (reference sequence). V dropped 0 bases and J dropped 3 bases, with 15 bases sitting between them. The CDR3 protein is CAWSVVRSPGYEQYF. The DNA of the CDR3 is TGTGCCTGGAGTGTAGTTCGGTCTCCTGGCTACGAGCAGTACTTC. The complete variable domain, with remaining parts taken from reference TRBV30 and TRBJ2-7, reads SQTIHQWPATLVQPVGSPLSLECTVEGTSNPNLYWYRQAAGRGLQLLFYSVGIGQISSEVPQNLSASRPQDRQFILSSKKLLLSDSGFYLCAWSVVRSPGYEQYFGPGTRLTVT.

The chain couples TRBV19 to TRBJ1-6, with TRBD1 identical over 8 bases. V trimming: 4 bases; J trimming: 6 bases; junction bases outside the gene matches: 14. CDR1 LNHDA and CDR2 SQIVND come from the germline V gene (reference sequence). This CDR3 comprises 18 residues. Here the CDR3 DNA reads TGTGCCAGTAGTACAGGGATCCTACCGGGACAGGCTAATTCACCCCTCCACTTT. Translated: CASSTGILPGQANSPLHF.

This chain joins TRBV15 and TRBJ1-5; D is undetermined. Germline-derived CDR1 and CDR2 are LNHNV and YYDKDF (reference sequence). The CDR3 has 17 residues. Trimming removed 0 bases from V and 2 bases from J, with 14 bases in between. The CDR3, as DNA: TGTGCCACCAGCAGAGATCCCCGCCAGGTTGGCAATCAGCCCCAGCATTTT. As protein: CATSRDPRQVGNQPQHF.

This clone was detected only once. The rearrangement uses TRBV30 and TRBJ1-2; 9 bases are a match to TRBD1. The CDR3 length is 12 residues. Trimming cost V 5 bases and J 8 bases; bases outside gene matches: 6. CDR1 and CDR2 from the germline V gene are GTSNPN and SVGIG (reference sequence). The CDR3 protein is CAWGGQGNGYTF. CDR3 bases: TGTGCCTGGGGGGGACAGGGAAACGGCTACACCTTC.

This clone has a single count. The V and J genes are TRBV19 and TRBJ1-2; 11 nucleotides line up with TRBD1. The CDR3 is 15 amino acids. Germline assignment: CDR1 LNHDA and CDR2 SQIVND (reference sequence). With V trimmed by 5 bases and J by 4 bases, 6 bases remained unmatched. This chain's CDR3 is CASSSGTGGIYGYTF. The DNA for the CDR3 is TGTGCCAGTAGTTCTGGGACAGGGGGTATCTATGGCTACACCTTC.

The J gene is TRBJ1-1, the V gene TRBV3-1 (or the pseudogene TRBV3-2); D is ambiguous. CDR1 LGHDT and CDR2 YNNKEL come from the germline V gene (reference sequence). V was shortened by 0 bases and J by 12 bases, with 17 bases between the two germline ends. CDR3 size: 14 residues. CDR3 loop: CASSQDRITQKTFF. The CDR3 nucleotides read TGTGCCAGCAGCCAAGATCGTATTACCCAGAAAACTTTCTTT.